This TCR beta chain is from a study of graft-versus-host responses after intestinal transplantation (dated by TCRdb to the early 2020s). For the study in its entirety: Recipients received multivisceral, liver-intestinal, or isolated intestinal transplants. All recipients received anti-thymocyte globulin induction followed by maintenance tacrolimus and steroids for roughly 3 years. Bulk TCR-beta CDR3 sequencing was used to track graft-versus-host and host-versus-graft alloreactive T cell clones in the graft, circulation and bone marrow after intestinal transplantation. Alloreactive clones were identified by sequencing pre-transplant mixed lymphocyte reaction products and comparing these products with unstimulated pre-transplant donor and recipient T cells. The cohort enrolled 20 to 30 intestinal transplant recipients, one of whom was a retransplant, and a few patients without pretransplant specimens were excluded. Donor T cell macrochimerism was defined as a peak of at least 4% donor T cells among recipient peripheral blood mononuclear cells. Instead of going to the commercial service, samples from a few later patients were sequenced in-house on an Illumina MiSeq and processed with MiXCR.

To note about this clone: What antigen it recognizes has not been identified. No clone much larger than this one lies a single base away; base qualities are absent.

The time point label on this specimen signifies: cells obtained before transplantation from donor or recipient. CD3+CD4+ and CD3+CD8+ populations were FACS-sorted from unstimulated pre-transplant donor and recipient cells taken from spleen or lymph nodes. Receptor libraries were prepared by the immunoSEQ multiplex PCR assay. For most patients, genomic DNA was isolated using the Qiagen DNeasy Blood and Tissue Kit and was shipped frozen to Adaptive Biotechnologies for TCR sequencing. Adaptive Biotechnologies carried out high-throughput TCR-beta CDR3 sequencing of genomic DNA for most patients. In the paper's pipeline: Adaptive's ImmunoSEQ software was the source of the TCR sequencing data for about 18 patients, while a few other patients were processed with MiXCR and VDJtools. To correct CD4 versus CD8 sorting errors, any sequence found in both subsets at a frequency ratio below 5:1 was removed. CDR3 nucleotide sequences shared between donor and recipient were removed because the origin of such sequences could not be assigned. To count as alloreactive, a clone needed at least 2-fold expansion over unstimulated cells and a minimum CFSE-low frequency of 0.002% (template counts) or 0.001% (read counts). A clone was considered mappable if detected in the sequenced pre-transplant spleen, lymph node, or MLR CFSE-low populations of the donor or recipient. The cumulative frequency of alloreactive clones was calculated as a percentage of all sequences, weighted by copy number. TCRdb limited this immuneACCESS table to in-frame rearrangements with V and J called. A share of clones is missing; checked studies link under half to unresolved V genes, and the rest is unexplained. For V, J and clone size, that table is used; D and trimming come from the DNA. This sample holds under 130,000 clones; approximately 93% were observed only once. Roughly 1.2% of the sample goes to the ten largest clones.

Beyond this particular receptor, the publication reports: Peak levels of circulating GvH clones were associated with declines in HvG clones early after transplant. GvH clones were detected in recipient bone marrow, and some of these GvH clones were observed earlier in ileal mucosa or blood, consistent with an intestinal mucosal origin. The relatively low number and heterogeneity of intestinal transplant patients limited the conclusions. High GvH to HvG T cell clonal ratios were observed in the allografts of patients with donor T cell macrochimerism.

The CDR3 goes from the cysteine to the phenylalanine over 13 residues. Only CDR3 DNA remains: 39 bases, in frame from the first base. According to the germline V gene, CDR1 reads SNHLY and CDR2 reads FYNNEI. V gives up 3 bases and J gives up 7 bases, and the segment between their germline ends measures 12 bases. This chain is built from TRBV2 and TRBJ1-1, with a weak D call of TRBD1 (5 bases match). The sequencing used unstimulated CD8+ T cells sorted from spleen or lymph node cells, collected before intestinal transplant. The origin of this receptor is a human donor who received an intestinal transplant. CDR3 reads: CASSDFDSDEAFF. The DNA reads TGTGCCAGCAGTGACTTTGACAGCGATGAAGCTTTCTTT.